The entry that follows covers one T cell receptor (beta chain) sequence. Its target is unknown. These data belong to a study of CXCR3-negative and CXCR3-positive naive CD8 T cells. Study outcomes and limitations: A higher hydrophobicity marked the TRB CDR3s of CXCR3-positive naive cells versus CXCR3-negative naive cells. CXCR3-negative and CXCR3-positive naive cells shared comparable TRBV-TRBJ usage, but memory cells did not. Whereas both naive subsets had comparably high diversity, memory CD8+ cells had much lower diversity.

The TRB libraries of cDNA were built by UMI-labeled 5' RACE. Using the 5' RACE reads, TCRdb records one entry per CDR3 protein without DNA. The specimen's table records 80,000 to 100,000 distinct CDR3 sequences. A CD45RO-CCR7+CD27+CD95- profile was what naive CD8+ T cells displayed. The sequence was collected from a human donor in good health. Some clones in this sample may be carry-over from other donors' samples. The specimen was naive CXCR3+ CD8+ T cells from blood. Subset here: CD45RO-CCR7+CD27+CD95- naive CD8+ T cells expressing CXCR3 (TNR3+).

The CDR3 loop is CSAGGTSGTGNTIYF. The genes are TRBV20-1 and TRBJ1-3. Germline CDR1 is DFQATT and CDR2 is SNEGSKA (reference sequence). The CDR3 contains 15 residues.